Below are 8 T cell receptor beta chains sequenced from a single sample in a study of CD8 T cells in ankylosing spondylitis. TCRdb called the 5' RACE reads again in MiXCR, with one record for every CDR3 protein. The sample has approximately 300,000 distinct CDR3 sequences, 6.5% to 10% seen once; the top ten hold more than 12%. The study's findings and limits: For ankylosing spondylitis blood, a TCR beta motif of about eight highly homologous variants appeared characteristic.

Their target antigens are unknown. Specimen: blood, either unsorted or a sorted T cell fraction (not recorded which). Receptor source: a male donor with ankylosing spondylitis.

This clonotype was observed a handful of times. J is TRBJ2-1 and V is TRBV29-1; 11 positions match TRBD2. Germline trimming cut 4 bases from V and 8 bases from J; bases unmatched to any gene: 7. Germline lookup yields CDR1 SQVTM and CDR2 ANQGSEA. CDR3 length equals 14 residues. The CDR3 region is CSVVVAGGPYEQFF. The CDR3 nucleotides are TGCAGCGTTGTTGTAGCGGGAGGGCCATATGAGCAGTTCTTC.

The chain couples TRBV25-1 to TRBJ2-1, with TRBD2 matching 7 bases. This CDR3 has 14 residues. V was clipped by 6 bases and J by 4 bases; unmatched bases: 6. Per germline, CDR1 MGHDK and CDR2 SYGVNS. The CDR3 here is CASRETGGYNEQFF. The DNA for the CDR3 is TGTGCCAGCAGGGAGACGGGGGGATACAATGAGCAGTTCTTC.

This clonotype showed up many times. The chain uses TRBV9 and TRBJ2-3; no clear D. V was pared by 2 bases and J by 0 bases, with 7 bases between. This CDR3 is built from 14 residues. Germline CDR1 SGDLS, CDR2 YYNGEE. In DNA form, the CDR3 reads TGTGCCAGCAGCGTTACCCCTAGCACAGATACGCAGTATTTT. Translating it yields CASSVTPSTDTQYF.

This clonotype was picked up a small number of times. V is TRBV27 and J is TRBJ2-1, with D possibly matching TRBD1 (5 bases). V shed 2 bases and J shed 2 bases, with 10 bases lying between them. Germline CDR1 reads MNHEY; CDR2 reads SMNVEV (reference sequence). The CDR3 is 15 residues long. Written as DNA, the CDR3 is TGTGCCAGCAGTTTAGTCGGACACACCTACAATGAGCAGTTCTTC. Its protein is CASSLVGHTYNEQFF.

Only a few counts were recorded for this clonotype. This rearrangement joins TRBV5-1 to TRBJ2-5; weak D call: TRBD2 (5 bases). CDR1 is SGHRS and CDR2 is YFSETQ in the germline V gene. V lost 3 bases and J 1 base, leaving 19 bases between the germline ends. This CDR3 contains 17 residues. This chain's CDR3 is CASSSRSWTGPQETQYF. CDR3 DNA sequence: TGCGCCAGCAGCTCTCGATCGTGGACTGGGCCCCAAGAGACCCAGTACTTC.

This clonotype was found a few times. CDR3 residues: CSVEGMAWREGETQYF. In DNA, the CDR3 is TGCAGCGTTGAAGGAATGGCGTGGCGGGAGGGAGAGACCCAGTACTTC. The V and J genes are TRBV29-1 and TRBJ2-5; 9 bases agree with TRBD2. Germline V gene sequence: CDR1 SQVTM, CDR2 ANQGSEA. The CDR3 has 16 residues. V dropped 1 base and J dropped 4; count of bases not matched to a gene: 10.

This rearrangement joins TRBV11-2 to TRBJ2-1; no firm D call. Looked up from germline, CDR1 is SGHAT and CDR2 is FQNNGV. The CDR3 runs to 12 residues. The ends were cut back, 6 bases at V and 5 bases at J, with 8 bases in the middle. The CDR3 reads CASRYSNNEQFF. The CDR3 nucleotides are TGTGCCAGCAGGTATAGCAACAATGAGCAGTTCTTC.

This clonotype was seen more than once but under ten times. This rearrangement joins TRBV12-3 or TRBV12-4 to TRBJ2-7, with D unclear. Trimming pared 3 bases from V and 5 bases from J, leaving 11 bases between. The CDR3 contains 13 residues. The CDR3, as DNA: TGTGCCAGCAGTTTCAACAGAGGCCACGAGCAGTACTTC. It specifies CASSFNRGHEQYF.